This T cell receptor (beta chain) was recovered during a study of blood T cells in healthy people across ages. Findings and caveats of the study: Roughly linear declines in TCR beta diversity per million T cells occurred with age. Leaving the PBMCs unsorted stopped any conclusive comparison of naive versus antigen-experienced cells.

Regarding this clonotype: Its antigen is undetermined.

A second PCR of 7 to 11 cycles used a sample-barcoded 5' primer and a J-beta primer mix. Researchers report that a template-switch adaptor with 12 random nucleotides tagged each cDNA molecule. In TCRdb, the 5' RACE reads were re-called with MiXCR into one record per CDR3 protein. This repertoire shows about 1 million distinct CDR3 sequences, 35% to 55% found once; its top ten account for approximately 20%. Extracted total RNA amounted to at least 6 micrograms for each sample. This CDR3 contains 12 residues. Germline assignment: CDR1 DFQATT and CDR2 SNEGSKA (reference sequence). Trimming removed 7 bases at V and 7 bases at J, with 13 bases between.

Source material: blood. The source of this sequence is a woman aged 55 to 70 in good health. The genes are TRBV20-1 and TRBJ1-4; TRBD1 is a possible D gene (5 bases). The chain's CDR3 is CSVRGSAEKLFF. The CDR3 region has the DNA TGCAGTGTTAGGGGAAGCGCTGAAAAACTGTTTTTT.